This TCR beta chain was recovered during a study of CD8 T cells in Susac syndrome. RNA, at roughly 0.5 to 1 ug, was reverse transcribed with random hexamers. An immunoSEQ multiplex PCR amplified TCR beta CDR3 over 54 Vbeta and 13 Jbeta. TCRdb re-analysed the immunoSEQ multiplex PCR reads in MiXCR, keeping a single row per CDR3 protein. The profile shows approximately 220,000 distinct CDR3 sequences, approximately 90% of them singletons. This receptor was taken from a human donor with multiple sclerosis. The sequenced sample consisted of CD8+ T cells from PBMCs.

CDR3 sequence reads: CASSLEGTGSRFF. DNA of the CDR3: TGTGCCAGCTCACTAGAAGGGACAGGGAGTCGGTTCTTC. V is TRBV18 and J is TRBJ2-1; 9 nucleotides align to TRBD1. With V trimmed by 4 bases and J by 15 bases, 10 bases remained unmatched. The CDR3 totals 13 residues. The germline V gene has CDR1 KGHSH and CDR2 LQKENI.